Listed here are 5 T cell receptor beta chains from one sample, sequenced in a study of shared clonotypes between healthy human individuals. Profiled with immunoSEQ multiplex PCR; TCRdb holds only in-frame clones, not every one. The repertoire holds over a million clones, 78% seen once, with under 0.65% in the top ten. Sample: memory CD4+ T cells from PBMCs. Noted subset: CD45RA-negative fraction. The receptor set was obtained from a man younger than 35 in good health. Some clones in this sample may be carry-over from other donors' samples.

This sequence joins TRBV6-1 and TRBJ2-5; either TRBD1 or TRBD2 may supply D (5 bases each). CDR1 is MNHNS, CDR2 SASEGT, per germline. The CDR3 length is 13 residues. The V gene lost 6 bases and the J gene lost 5 bases, with 13 bases spanning the gap. Here the CDR3 DNA reads TGTGCCAGCAGAGCACTAGGGGTGGAGACCCAGTACTTC. Protein: CASRALGVETQYF.

At least ten counts were recorded for this clone. The chain couples TRBV7-3 to TRBJ2-2; no firm D call. Per germline, CDR1 SGHTA and CDR2 FQGTGA. The CDR3 is 13 residues long. Trimming pared 3 bases from V and 5 bases from J, leaving 7 bases between. The CDR3 nucleotides read TGTGCCAGCAGCTTGGAACGGACCGGGGAGCTGTTTTTT. It specifies CASSLERTGELFF.

This clone occurred a few times. A far larger clone is only one base removed, so a read error is likely. Other DNA sequences of this sample code for an identical CDR3. The chain combines TRBV28 with TRBJ2-5, with D unresolved. Germline values: CDR1 MDHEN, CDR2 SYDVKM. The CDR3 extends over 11 amino acids. V lost 6 bases to trimming and J lost 5 bases, with 7 bases between them. The CDR3 nucleotides are TGTGCCAGCAGCCTCGAGGAGACCCAGTACTTC. This codes for CASSLEETQYF.

The J gene is TRBJ2-2, the V gene TRBV9, with a tentative D call TRBD2 (6 bases). Trimming stripped 0 bases from V and 7 bases from J, with 19 bases between. In germline, CDR1 is SGDLS, CDR2 YYNGEE. There are 17 residues in the CDR3. CDR3: CASSVGSSVAYSGELFF. The DNA for the CDR3 is TGTGCCAGCAGCGTAGGATCTAGCGTAGCCTACAGCGGGGAGCTGTTTTTT.

The chain couples TRBV7-2 to TRBJ2-7; 8 bases align to TRBD1. J lost 2 bases, V lost 3 bases, and 6 bases had no gene match. Germline CDR1 SGHTA, CDR2 FQGNSA. CDR3 length: 15 residues. CDR3 amino acids: CASSFQTGEAYEQYF. Written as DNA, the CDR3 is TGTGCCAGCAGCTTCCAGACAGGGGAGGCCTACGAGCAGTACTTC.